A single count supports the clone carrying this T cell receptor (beta chain). Measured with immunoSEQ multiplex PCR; TCRdb has only the in-frame clones, and not every one. The table records about 530,000 clones, around 90% of them present only once. This sample was taken from a study of blood T cell repertoires in COVID-19. Germline V CDR1 and CDR2: MNHNS, SASEGT. V lost 0 bases and J lost 6, with 11 bases in between. The CDR3 consists of 14 residues. The sample comprised peripheral blood. V is TRBV6-1 and J is TRBJ1-2; perhaps TRBD1 as D (5 bases). The receptor's source is a woman aged 45-59 years with COVID-19, enrolled during active disease. DNA of the CDR3: TGTGCCAGCAGTGAAGCTCCCAGGGATGATGGCTACACCTTC. Translating it yields CASSEAPRDDGYTF.